These 27 T cell receptor beta chains were sequenced from one sample in a study of vaccination effects on CD4 cells after COVID-19. Measured with immunoSEQ multiplex PCR; TCRdb has only the in-frame clones, and not every one. The table shows tens of thousands of clones, with 75% to 80% occurring only once. These receptors lack a known antigen. ViraFEST assay sequencing came after antigen-specific CD4+ T cells were expanded with viral peptide pools. Following a 10-day culture, CD4+ T cells were purified. Two-dose vaccination with either BNT162b2 or mRNA-1273 was given to the participants. Sequencing was performed on CD4+ T cells from PBMCs cultured with SARS-CoV-2 spike peptides, taken after COVID-19 vaccination. These receptors all come from a human donor who received a COVID-19 vaccine. Some clones in this sample may be carry-over from other donors' samples.

This CDR3 is CASSPSSPYGYTF. The CDR3 coding sequence is TGTGCCAGCTCACCAAGCAGCCCGTATGGCTACACCTTC. V gene TRBV18 combines with J gene TRBJ1-2; no definite D call. Germline V gives CDR1 KGHSH, CDR2 LQKENI. V dropped 2 bases and J dropped 5 bases, with 9 bases sitting between them. CDR3 size: 13 residues.

This clone was seen a handful of times. CDR3 amino acids: CASSQERERLSGANVLTF. The DNA of the CDR3 is TGCGCCAGCAGCCAAGAAAGGGAGCGTCTATCTGGGGCCAACGTCCTGACTTTC. The V call is TRBV4-1, the J call TRBJ2-6, with a possible D match to TRBD2 (5 bases). Per the germline V gene, CDR1 is MGHRA and CDR2 is YSYEKL. With 0 bases removed from V and 1 base from J, the gap between germline ends came to 13 bases. The CDR3 spans 18 residues.

The chain has TRBV7-2 and TRBJ2-1, with 11 bases that match TRBD2. The trim removed 1 base at V and 1 base at J, leaving 9 bases unmatched. Germline CDR1 and CDR2: SGHTA and FQGNSA. CDR3 length equals 19 residues. The CDR3 coding sequence is TGTGCCAGCAGCTTAGGGCTAGCGGGGGGCAAACTGTCCTACAATGAGCAGTTCTTC. As protein: CASSLGLAGGKLSYNEQFF.

V usage is TRBV7-2 and J usage is TRBJ1-1; TRBD1 matches at 10 bases. Germline trimming cut 3 bases from V and 6 bases from J; bases unmatched to any gene: 4. The CDR3 has 14 amino acids. CDR1 SGHTA and CDR2 FQGNSA come from the germline V gene. The DNA of the CDR3 is TGTGCCAGCAGCTTGGACAGGGGGTGGGCTGAAGCTTTCTTT. The encoded protein is CASSLDRGWAEAFF.

The J gene is TRBJ1-2, the V gene TRBV24-1, with TRBD1 as a possible D gene (5 bases). Germline V lookup: CDR1 KGHDR, CDR2 SFDVKD. The CDR3 has 13 residues. The V end was cut by 3 bases, the J end by 13 bases, with 17 bases between. CDR3 sequence reads: CATSDDLQGLVTF. CDR3 DNA sequence: TGTGCCACCAGTGATGACCTCCAGGGTTTGGTCACCTTC.

The chain recombines TRBV12-3 or TRBV12-4 with TRBJ1-6, with D uncertain. With 5 bases removed from V and 4 bases from J, the gap between germline ends came to 6 bases. This CDR3 contains 13 residues. CDR3 in DNA: TGTGCCAGCAGTGTGGGGTATAATTCACCCCTCCACTTT. Amino acid sequence: CASSVGYNSPLHF.

CDR3 residues: CASSLGQGAYGYTF. As DNA, the CDR3 is TGTGCCAGCAGCTTGGGACAGGGGGCCTATGGCTACACCTTC. The gene calls are TRBV5-8 and TRBJ1-2; 10 nucleotides line up with TRBD1. This CDR3 has 14 amino acids. CDR1 and CDR2 from the germline V gene are SGHTS and YDEGEE. V dropped 0 bases and J dropped 4; count of bases not matched to a gene: 0.

This clone is judged medium-sized. The J gene is TRBJ2-5, the V gene TRBV4-1; D remains unclear. Germline values: CDR1 MGHRA, CDR2 YSYEKL. Trimming took 1 base from V and 0 from J, leaving 9 bases between them. There are 15 residues in the CDR3. This CDR3 is CASSQVGRNQETQYF. The CDR3 region has the DNA TGCGCCAGCAGCCAAGTCGGCCGGAACCAAGAGACCCAGTACTTC.

This chain uses TRBV4-3 with TRBJ1-4; D unresolved. Trimming left V 2 bases short and J 3 bases short, with 13 bases between. The CDR3 loop spans 16 amino acids. The germline V gene has CDR1 LGHNA and CDR2 YSLEER. This CDR3 is CASSQKTVKANEKLFF. The DNA for the CDR3 is TGCGCCAGCAGCCAAAAGACGGTTAAAGCTAATGAAAAACTGTTTTTT.

This chain links TRBV19 with TRBJ1-2, with 12 bases identical to TRBD1. V lost 8 bases to trimming and J lost 3 bases; unmatched junction nucleotides: 10. CDR1 LNHDA and CDR2 SQIVND come from the germline V gene (reference sequence). The CDR3 length is 16 residues. The CDR3 here is CASGDRDRGPDYGYTF. The CDR3 nucleotides are TGTGCCAGTGGGGACCGGGACAGGGGGCCTGACTATGGCTACACCTTC.

V and J are TRBV11-2 and TRBJ2-7; D perhaps matches TRBD1 (6 bases). Looked up from germline, CDR1 is SGHAT and CDR2 is FQNNGV. V was shortened by 4 bases and J by 1 base, with 14 bases between the two germline ends. The CDR3 is 15 amino acids. The DNA for the CDR3 is TGTGCCAGCAGCTCCACCAGGGGTAGATCCTACGAGCAGTACGTC. This translates into CASSSTRGRSYEQYV.

The table lists this clone with a few counts. The chain carries TRBV5-1 and TRBJ2-5; D gene ambiguous. The V end lost 0 bases, the J end lost 5 bases, and 2 bases lay between the germline ends. Looked up from germline, CDR1 is SGHRS and CDR2 is YFSETQ. This CDR3 region has 11 residues. The CDR3 region has the DNA TGCGCCAGCAGCTTGGTGGAGACCCAGTACTTC. Its protein product is CASSLVETQYF.

This chain joins TRBV5-6 and TRBJ2-7, with 9 positions matching TRBD1. The ends lost 0 bases at V and 4 bases at J; junction bases unmatched: 2. CDR3 length: 14 residues. CDR1 SGHDT and CDR2 YYEEEE come from the germline V gene. For the CDR3, the DNA is TGTGCCAGCAGCTTGGAACAGGGGGCTTACGAGCAGTACGTC. It encodes CASSLEQGAYEQYV.

The chain joins TRBV28 to TRBJ2-3; TRBD2 matches 8 bases. The CDR3 spans 14 residues. V lost 6 bases and J lost 6; bases outside the gene matches: 8. Per germline, CDR1 MDHEN and CDR2 SYDVKM. The CDR3 loop is CASRSGGARDTQYF. The CDR3 DNA reads TGTGCCAGCAGATCGGGGGGGGCAAGGGATACGCAGTATTTT. Together with reference TRBV28 and TRBJ2-3, the CDR3 gives the full variable domain: DVKVTQSSRYLVKRTGEKVFLECVQDMDHENMFWYRQDPGLGLRLIYFSYDVKMKEKGDIPEGYSVSREKKERFSLILESASTNQTSMYLCASRSGGARDTQYFGPGTRLTVL.

The chain links TRBV5-5 to TRBJ2-7; 7 nucleotides line up with TRBD1. Germline assignment: CDR1 SGHKS and CDR2 YYEKEE (reference sequence). The CDR3 runs 14 residues. Trimming took 4 bases from V and 4 from J; bases not matched to a gene: 8. The CDR3 reads CASSLLTGMYEQYV. CDR3 coding DNA: TGTGCCAGCAGCCTCCTGACAGGGATGTACGAGCAGTACGTC.

V is TRBV5-1 and J is TRBJ2-2, with D possibly TRBD1 on 5 matching bases. The CDR3 covers 16 residues. Trimming cost V 7 bases and J 3 bases, with 19 bases left between them. Germline V CDR1 and CDR2: SGHRS, YFSETQ. The DNA for the CDR3 is TGCGCCAGCGGTCCTCCAGGGTACGGTGACACCGGGGAGCTGTTTTTT. Encoded protein: CASGPPGYGDTGELFF.

This clone was seen a handful of times. The chain carries TRBV19 and TRBJ1-5; D is uncertain. CDR3 length: 13 residues. Germline values: CDR1 LNHDA, CDR2 SQIVND (reference sequence). V shed 5 bases and J shed 4 bases, with 9 bases lying between them. The CDR3 loop reads CASSWQKNQPQHF. Here the CDR3 DNA reads TGTGCCAGTAGTTGGCAGAAGAATCAGCCCCAGCATTTT.

The CDR3 spells CASSTQGGSNYGYTF. CDR3 bases: TGTGCCAGTAGTACCCAAGGGGGCTCTAACTATGGCTACACCTTC. This chain joins TRBV19 and TRBJ1-2, with TRBD1 identical over 7 bases. Germline loops: CDR1 LNHDA, CDR2 SQIVND (reference sequence). CDR3 length: 15 residues. The V and J ends lost 4 bases and 0 bases, in that order; junction bases with no gene match: 5.

J is TRBJ2-7 and V is TRBV6-5; perhaps D is TRBD1 or TRBD2 (5 bases each). This CDR3 has 15 residues. The V and J ends lost 6 bases and 0 bases respectively, with 15 bases between them. Germline CDR1 and CDR2: MNHEY and SVGAGI. The CDR3 coding sequence is TGTGCCAGCAGGAACCACCGGGACGGCTCCTACGAGCAGTACGTC. Translating it yields CASRNHRDGSYEQYV.

This clone has only one observation. V usage is TRBV29-1 and J usage is TRBJ1-1; D is undetermined. The length of the CDR3 is 14 residues. Germline V gene data show CDR1 as SQVTM and CDR2 as ANQGSEA. Between the trimmed V and J ends, which lost 0 bases and 0 bases, there was a span of 8 bases. The CDR3 DNA reads TGCAGCGTTGAAGATGGGATCATGAACACTGAAGCTTTCTTT. Translation gives CSVEDGIMNTEAFF.

The chain links TRBV5-8 to TRBJ2-5; tentatively, D is TRBD1 (5 bases). The CDR3 is made up of 13 amino acids. Germline V gives CDR1 SGHTS, CDR2 YDEGEE. Trimming cost V 3 bases and J 2 bases, with 8 bases left between them. In DNA form, the CDR3 reads TGTGCCAGCAGCTCCAGGGCACAAGAGACCCAGTACTTC. The encoded protein is CASSSRAQETQYF.

V gene TRBV19 combines with J gene TRBJ2-4, with D perhaps matching TRBD1 (6 bases). The CDR3 is 18 amino acids. The germline CDR1 and CDR2 sequences are LNHDA and SQIVND (reference sequence). V lost 4 bases and J lost 0, with 19 bases in between. CDR3 coding DNA: TGTGCCAGTAGTAGCCAGACCACAGGGTTTATAGCCAAAAACATTCAGTACTTC. This encodes CASSSQTTGFIAKNIQYF. Combining the CDR3 with reference TRBV19 and TRBJ2-4 gives the whole variable domain DGGITQSPKYLFRKEGQNVTLSCEQNLNHDAMYWYRQDPGQGLRLIYYSQIVNDFQKGDIAEGYSVSREKKESFPLTVTSAQKNPTAFYLCASSSQTTGFIAKNIQYFGAGTRLSVL.

V gene TRBV7-2 combines with J gene TRBJ2-6; no clear D gene. Trimming cost V 1 base and J 0 bases, with 7 bases left between them. Germline V lookup: CDR1 SGHTA, CDR2 FQGNSA. CDR3 length equals 16 residues. The CDR3 region is CASSLDRVSGANVLTF. CDR3 DNA sequence: TGTGCCAGCAGCTTAGATCGGGTCTCTGGGGCCAACGTCCTGACTTTC.

The chain uses TRBV6-5 and TRBJ2-3; 8 positions match TRBD2. The germline V gene has CDR1 MNHEY and CDR2 SVGAGI. CDR3 length: 15 amino acids. With V trimmed by 5 bases and J by 2 bases, 6 bases remained unmatched. The CDR3 protein is CASSRRRGVTDTQYF. The CDR3 bases are TGTGCCAGCAGTAGACGGCGGGGGGTCACAGATACGCAGTATTTT.

The V gene is TRBV7-2, the J gene TRBJ2-1; 7 nucleotides align to TRBD1. V lost 2 bases, J lost 3 bases, and 4 bases stayed unmatched. The CDR3 spans 15 residues. Per the germline V gene, CDR1 is SGHTA and CDR2 is FQGNSA. This CDR3 reads CASSLLTGDYNEQFF. The DNA for the CDR3 is TGTGCCAGCAGCTTATTAACAGGGGACTACAATGAGCAGTTCTTC.

This clone was seen more than once but under ten times. The gene calls are TRBV18 and TRBJ2-7; D is possibly TRBD1 or TRBD2 (6 bases each). Germline V gives CDR1 KGHSH, CDR2 LQKENI. This CDR3 has 13 residues. V was cut by 6 bases and J by 2 bases, with 11 bases left in between. The CDR3 protein is CASSRDTTYEQYV. CDR3 sequence (DNA): TGTGCCAGCTCGCGGGACACGACCTACGAGCAGTACGTC.

The gene calls are TRBV2 and TRBJ1-2; TRBD1 matches 8 bases. Germline V gene lookup returns CDR1 SNHLY and CDR2 FYNNEI. This CDR3 is 13 amino acids long. J was trimmed by 2 bases and V by 6 bases; bases with no gene match: 2. DNA for the CDR3: TGTGCCAGCAGAACAGGGGGAAACTATGGCTACACCTTC. Protein sequence: CASRTGGNYGYTF.